This T cell receptor beta chain was found in a study of identical twins. V lost 2 bases and J 0 bases, leaving 13 bases between the germline ends. Germline lookup yields CDR1 SGHTA and CDR2 FQGNSA. This CDR3 is 16 amino acids long. This clonotype was seen more than once but under ten times. TCRdb used MiXCR to reprocess the 5' RACE reads, holding one entry per CDR3 protein. This sample has hundreds of thousands of distinct CDR3 sequences, with 12% found just once. This same sample was also part of a study on yellow fever vaccine responses in identical twins.

This receptor was identified in a woman aged 18-29 years in good health. The chain recombines TRBV7-2 with TRBJ1-1; D is perhaps TRBD1 (6 bases). Sequenced material: PBMCs. The CDR3 spells CASSLSWTAMNTEAFF. Written as DNA, the CDR3 is TGTGCCAGCAGCTTATCCTGGACAGCCATGAACACTGAAGCTTTCTTT.